These 25 T cell receptor beta chains were sequenced from one sample in a study of blood T cells in healthy people across ages. A second about 7 to 11 cycle PCR used barcoded and J-beta primers. MiXCR, applied by TCRdb to the 5' RACE reads, yields one record per CDR3 protein. The sample records about 1,400,000 distinct CDR3 sequences, about 40% being singletons. The sequenced sample consisted of blood. These receptors all stem from a woman between 18 and 29 years old in good health.

J is TRBJ1-5 and V is TRBV19; D gene uncertain. Trimming removed 5 bases from V and 1 base from J, with 15 bases in between. The CDR3 extends over 16 amino acids. The germline V gene has CDR1 LNHDA and CDR2 SQIVND (reference sequence). The CDR3 spells CASSSIGSSSNQPQHF. CDR3 in DNA: TGTGCCAGTAGTTCCATCGGCAGTTCAAGCAATCAGCCCCAGCATTTT.

The rearrangement links TRBV3-1 to TRBJ1-2; weak D call: TRBD1 (5 bases). V dropped 1 base and J dropped 8 bases, with 11 bases sitting between them. Germline CDR1 reads LGHDT; CDR2 reads YNNKEL (reference sequence). The CDR3 runs 13 residues. CDR3 sequence: CASSQAAGLGYTF. The CDR3 DNA follows: TGTGCCAGCAGCCAAGCGGCGGGGCTAGGCTACACCTTC.

V usage is TRBV7-6 and J usage is TRBJ1-6; 9 bases line up with TRBD1. The germline CDR1 and CDR2 sequences are SGHVS and FNYEAQ. Trimming at V came to 5 bases and at J to 12 bases, leaving 11 bases not matched to a gene. The CDR3 length is 15 residues. The CDR3 protein is CASSVGQGSFGPLHF. In DNA form, the CDR3 reads TGTGCCAGCAGCGTGGGACAGGGATCCTTCGGACCCCTCCACTTT.

This clonotype was detected only a few times. V usage is TRBV4-1 and J usage is TRBJ1-2; D unresolved. The V end was cut by 0 bases, the J end by 2 bases, with 10 bases between. This CDR3 contains 15 residues. In germline, CDR1 is MGHRA, CDR2 YSYEKL. For the CDR3, the DNA is TGCGCCAGCAGCCAAGATTTGGCAGACAACTATGGCTACACCTTC. Translated, it gives CASSQDLADNYGYTF.

This clonotype was detected a few times. V usage is TRBV6-6 and J usage is TRBJ2-5; unclear D gene. The last part of the DNA fits TRBJ2-7 better; the J call may be wrong. This CDR3 is built from 11 residues. The germline V gene has CDR1 MNHNY and CDR2 SVGAGI (reference sequence). The CDR3 region has the DNA TGTGCCAGCATTAGTTCTCCCGAGCAGTACTTC. As protein: CASISSPEQYF.

This clonotype was seen only a few times. The rearrangement joins TRBV12-5 to TRBJ2-3, with 8 bases lining up with TRBD2. CDR1 and CDR2 (germline): LGHNT, FRNRAP. The length of the CDR3 is 16 residues. V trimming: 10 bases; J trimming: 2 bases; junction bases outside the gene matches: 14. The CDR3 is CATLRLRGGTTDTQYF. Written as DNA, the CDR3 is TGTGCTACTCTAAGGTTACGGGGGGGTACCACAGATACGCAGTATTTT.

This clonotype has ten or more counts. The CDR3 DNA reads as TGTGCCAGCAGTTTACGGAGAGAGACCCAGTACTTC. This gives the protein CASSLRRETQYF. This chain uses TRBV12-3 or TRBV12-4 with TRBJ2-5; D remains ambiguous. V lost 2 bases to trimming and J lost 4 bases, with 5 bases between them. There are 12 residues in the CDR3.

This clonotype was observed a handful of times. The chain recombines TRBV7-2 with TRBJ1-2; D gene unclear. Trimming pared 7 bases from V and 6 bases from J, leaving 18 bases between. Per germline, CDR1 SGHTA and CDR2 FQGNSA. The CDR3 loop spans 14 amino acids. This CDR3 is CASNRRALADGYTF. The CDR3, as DNA: TGTGCCAGCAACAGAAGGGCCTTGGCGGATGGCTACACCTTC.

The chain combines TRBV10-3 with TRBJ2-3; 9 nucleotides align to TRBD2. The CDR3 is made up of 17 amino acids. CDR1 is ENHRY and CDR2 is SYGVKD in the germline V gene. With V trimmed by 3 bases and J by 2 bases, 9 bases remained unmatched. This chain's CDR3 is CAISDSSGGYYTDTQYF. DNA of the CDR3: TGTGCCATCAGTGATTCGAGCGGGGGGTACTACACAGATACGCAGTATTTT.

The chain links TRBV7-3 to TRBJ2-7; D is ambiguous. CDR1 is SGHTA, CDR2 FQGTGA, per germline. This CDR3 spans 15 amino acids. The V gene lost 5 bases and the J gene lost 10 bases, with 24 bases spanning the gap. The CDR3 reads CASSPSLAPSTIQYF. The CDR3 DNA follows: TGTGCCAGCAGCCCTTCTTTGGCCCCGTCTACGATTCAGTACTTC. The full variable domain, completed using reference TRBV7-3 and TRBJ2-7, is GAGVSQTPSNKVTEKGKYVELRCDPISGHTALYWYRQSLGQGPEFLIYFQGTGAADDSGLPNDRFFAVRPEGSVSTLKIQRTERGDSAVYLCASSPSLAPSTIQYFGPGTRLTVT.

V gene TRBV20-1 combines with J gene TRBJ2-1, with D possibly called TRBD1 or TRBD2 (6 bases each). The V end was cut by 6 bases, the J end by 2 bases, with 17 bases between. CDR1 and CDR2 from the germline V gene are DFQATT and SNEGSKA (reference sequence). The CDR3 has 15 residues. CDR3 residues: CSAPPRGVAYNEQFF. In DNA form, the CDR3 reads TGCAGTGCCCCCCCTAGGGGGGTCGCCTACAATGAGCAGTTCTTC.

V is TRBV4-1 and J is TRBJ2-7, with 8 positions matching TRBD2. Per the germline V gene, CDR1 is MGHRA and CDR2 is YSYEKL. The CDR3 length is 16 residues. The J segment lost 2 bases and the V segment lost 1 base, leaving 7 bases of the junction unmatched. The CDR3, as DNA: TGCGCCAGCAGCCAAGTATCGGGAGGGATCCCCTACGAGCAGTACTTC. Translating it yields CASSQVSGGIPYEQYF.

The genes are TRBV5-1 and TRBJ1-2; 7 bases match TRBD1. With V trimmed by 4 bases and J by 7 bases, 10 bases remained unmatched. Germline values: CDR1 SGHRS, CDR2 YFSETQ. The CDR3 contains 14 residues. The CDR3 region is CASSPDTGDSGYTF. DNA for the CDR3: TGCGCCAGCAGCCCCGACACAGGGGATTCTGGCTACACCTTC.

The rearrangement links TRBV9 to TRBJ2-1; D not certain. Near its end, the DNA agrees better with TRBJ2-7, so the J call may be wrong. The CDR3 runs to 14 residues. Germline V gene sequence: CDR1 SGDLS, CDR2 YYNGEE. CDR3 bases: TGTGCCAGCAGCGTAGGGACCTACTACAATGAGCAGTACGTC. It is translated as CASSVGTYYNEQYV.

Worth noting for this clonotype: A much larger clone lies one base from this, so it may be a read error. The V call is TRBV7-2, the J call TRBJ2-5; 11 nucleotides match TRBD2. This CDR3 has 14 amino acids. In germline, CDR1 is SGHTA, CDR2 FQGNSA. The CDR3 loop is CADGVSGRAGEQYF. CDR3 DNA sequence: TGTGCAGACGGAGTTAGCGGGAGGGCCGGTGAGCAGTACTTC.

Note on this clonotype: One end of the junction varies from germline; a read error may be responsible. V and J are TRBV27 and TRBJ1-1; D perhaps matches TRBD1 (5 bases). The CDR3 length is 17 residues. In germline, CDR1 is MNHEY, CDR2 SMNVEV (reference sequence). Written as DNA, the CDR3 is TGTGCCGGCAGTTTATCCCAAATCCCTCTCGACAGCACTGAAGCTTTCTTT. This encodes CAGSLSQIPLDSTEAFF.

Worth noting for this clonotype: This clone may be a read error of a much larger clone one base away. The CDR3 here is CASSLGRNTDTQYF. Here the CDR3 DNA reads TGTGCCAGCAGCTTAGGGCGGAACACAGATACGCAGTATTTT. The chain carries TRBV11-2 and TRBJ2-3; D gene unclear. V lost 1 base and J lost 2, with 7 bases in between. This CDR3 comprises 14 residues. CDR1 and CDR2 (germline): SGHAT, FQNNGV. The whole variable domain, remainder taken from reference TRBV11-2 and TRBJ2-3, is EAGVAQSPRYKIIEKRQSVAFWCNPISGHATLYWYQQILGQGPKLLIQFQNNGVVDDSQLPKDRFSAERLKGVDSTLKIQPAKLEDSAVYLCASSLGRNTDTQYFGPGTRLTVL.

V gene TRBV30 combines with J gene TRBJ2-2, with D uncertain. The CDR3 runs to 12 residues. Trimming stripped 7 bases from V and 2 bases from J, with 8 bases between. The V gene's germline CDR1 is GTSNPN and CDR2 SVGIG (reference sequence). DNA of the CDR3: TGTGCCTCCTACAGAAACACCGGGGAGCTGTTTTTT. It specifies CASYRNTGELFF.

This clonotype was observed a few times. V and J are TRBV29-1 and TRBJ2-7; D not resolved. The germline V gene has CDR1 SQVTM and CDR2 ANQGSEA. V gave up 4 bases and J gave up 3 bases, with 7 bases separating them. The CDR3 length is 11 residues. CDR3 region: CSVVGHYEQYF. CDR3 in DNA: TGCAGCGTTGTTGGGCACTACGAGCAGTACTTC.

The sample holds a few counts of this clonotype. This rearrangement joins TRBV10-3 to TRBJ2-1, with 7 bases that match TRBD2. Per the germline V gene, CDR1 is ENHRY and CDR2 is SYGVKD. Trimming cost V 5 bases and J 8 bases; bases outside gene matches: 6. The CDR3 sequence is 13 residues long. The CDR3 DNA reads TGTGCCATCAGTCAGGGAGGGTCCTATGAGCAGTTCTTC. Translation gives CAISQGGSYEQFF.

This clonotype was counted only a few times. The chain links TRBV20-1 to TRBJ2-7; TRBD2 agrees at 9 bases. Germline trimming cut 5 bases from V and 2 bases from J; bases unmatched to any gene: 4. This CDR3 spans 13 amino acids. Germline values: CDR1 DFQATT, CDR2 SNEGSKA (reference sequence). CDR3 in DNA: TGCAGTGCTCTTCGGACTAGCGCCTACGAGCAGTACTTC. Translating it yields CSALRTSAYEQYF.

This chain links TRBV5-4 with TRBJ2-7; TRBD2 aligns across 11 bases. Per germline, CDR1 SGHNT and CDR2 YYREEE (reference sequence). The CDR3 is 15 amino acids. V was clipped by 1 base and J by 3 bases; unmatched bases: 3. CDR3: CASSLPLAGGYEQYF. The CDR3 nucleotides are TGTGCCAGCAGCTTGCCCCTAGCGGGAGGCTACGAGCAGTACTTC.

The chain carries TRBV7-2 and TRBJ2-1; no reliable D call. V was clipped by 1 base and J by 13 bases, with 20 bases between them. The CDR3 totals 15 residues. Germline-derived CDR1 and CDR2 are SGHTA and FQGNSA. CDR3 DNA: TGTGCCAGCAGCTTAGAGGTTTCAAATCGAGAGACCCAGTTCTTC. Encoded protein: CASSLEVSNRETQFF.

The chain uses TRBV20-1 and TRBJ2-5; D might be TRBD1 (5 bases). CDR1 and CDR2 (germline): DFQATT, SNEGSKA (reference sequence). This CDR3 has 13 amino acids. The V and J ends lost 5 bases and 2 bases respectively, with 12 bases between them. In nucleotides, the CDR3 is TGCAGTGCTGGCGCAGGGAAGCAAGAGACCCAGTACTTC. Protein product: CSAGAGKQETQYF.

The chain joins TRBV18 to TRBJ1-4; the D is unclear. This CDR3 is built from 15 residues. CDR1 is KGHSH and CDR2 is LQKENI in the germline V gene. The V end lost 0 bases, the J end lost 7 bases, and 12 bases lay between the germline ends. CDR3 loop: CASSPPQRAGEKLFF. CDR3 DNA: TGTGCCAGCTCACCACCGCAGAGGGCCGGTGAAAAACTGTTTTTT.